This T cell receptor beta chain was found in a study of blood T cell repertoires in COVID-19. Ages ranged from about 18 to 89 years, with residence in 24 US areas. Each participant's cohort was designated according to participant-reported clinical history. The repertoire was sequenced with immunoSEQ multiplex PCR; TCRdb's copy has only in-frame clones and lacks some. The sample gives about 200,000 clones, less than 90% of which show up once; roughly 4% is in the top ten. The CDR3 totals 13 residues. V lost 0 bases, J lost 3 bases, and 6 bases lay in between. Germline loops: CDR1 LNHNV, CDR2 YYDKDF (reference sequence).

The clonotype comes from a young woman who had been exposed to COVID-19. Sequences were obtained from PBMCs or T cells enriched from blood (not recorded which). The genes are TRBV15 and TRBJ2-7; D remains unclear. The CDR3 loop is CATSREHLYEQYF. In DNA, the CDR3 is TGTGCCACCAGCAGAGAACATCTCTACGAGCAGTACTTC.